The entry below gives a single TCR beta chain sequence along with its context. Other DNA sequences in this specimen translate into the identical CDR3. Seattle participants joined during active infection and were tracked over time. The data were obtained in a study of blood T cell repertoires in COVID-19. Study summary: Specimens from acute and convalescent COVID-19 originated in the United States, Italy and Spain. In each case, the material was cDNA or gDNA derived from T cells, B-cell-depleted T cells, or PBMCs.

This CDR3 is 14 amino acids long. Trimming cost V 2 bases and J 3 bases; bases outside gene matches: 4. Germline loops: CDR1 SNHLY, CDR2 FYNNEI. In the source study's methods: It was from reference gene primer amplification that nucleated cell counts were estimated. The method was immunoSEQ multiplex PCR; TCRdb's version includes in-frame clones alone and lacks a portion of them. Clone size and the V and J calls come from that table; the DNA yielded D and trimming. The repertoire holds some 520,000 clones, 75% to 90% seen once, with 0.75% to 0.9% in the top ten. The clonotype was recovered from a man in his late teens or twenties with COVID-19, enrolled during active disease. Sequencing was carried out using peripheral blood. J is TRBJ2-7 and V is TRBV2; TRBD1 matches at 7 bases. Here the CDR3 DNA reads TGTGCCAGCAGTGAATCCAGGGGGAGCTACGAGCAGTACTTC. Amino acid sequence: CASSESRGSYEQYF.